This TCR beta chain came from a study of CD8+CD57+ T cells in acquired aplastic anemia. On the study more broadly: Sorted CD4+ and CD8+ cells gave an average of around 3.1 ug of DNA. Healthy donor CD4+ samples were sequenced to a depth that averaged approximately 9.9 million reads. Study outcomes and limitations: The study identified roughly 29 CD8+ CDR3 sequences shared by patients and controls. CD8+ Simpson's diversity did not differ significantly between patients and controls.

This clonotype was recorded at least ten times. The antigen is not known. The use of genomic DNA as template underpinned the TCR beta VDJ and CDR3 profiling. TCRdb used MiXCR to reprocess the reads, holding one entry per CDR3 protein. The sample holds around 400,000 distinct CDR3 sequences, 65% to 75% seen once. The CDR3 length is 21 residues. Germline trimming cut 6 bases from V and 7 bases from J; bases unmatched to any gene: 29. The sequenced sample was sorted CD4+, CD8+, or CD8+CD57+ T cells (not recorded which) from PBMCs. The chain recombines TRBV12-3 or TRBV12-4 with TRBJ2-1; 8 positions match TRBD1. This TCR was sampled from a human donor in good health, serving as a control. CDR3 sequence: CASSPGPRLRTDRELVNEQFF. As DNA, the CDR3 is TGTGCCAGCAGCCCCGGCCCGCGACTTCGAACGGACAGGGAGTTAGTAAATGAGCAGTTCTTC.